The next 25 T cell receptor beta chains were all read from a single sample in a study of blood T cells in healthy people across ages. PCR was performed a second time for 7 to 11 cycles using a sample-barcoded 5' primer and a J-beta primer mix. Using its own MiXCR run on the 5' RACE reads, TCRdb lists one record per CDR3 protein. The sample yields about 780,000 distinct CDR3 sequences, about 42% seen once. The source material was blood. The receptor set was obtained from a man older than 75 in good health.

CDR3 nucleotide sequence: TGCGCCAGCAGCCTAAGGTGGACGGACCTCTCCTACAATGAGCAGTTCTTC. Protein: CASSLRWTDLSYNEQFF. V usage is TRBV4-3 and J usage is TRBJ2-1; D remains unclear. V dropped 4 bases and J dropped 0 bases, with 16 bases sitting between them. From germline, CDR1 is LGHNA and CDR2 YSLEER. CDR3 length: 17 residues.

This clonotype was counted a single time. CDR3 residues: CASSPDREGQPQHF. Written as DNA, the CDR3 is TGTGCCAGCAGTCCAGACAGGGAGGGCCAGCCCCAGCATTTT. The chain carries TRBV12-3 or TRBV12-4 and TRBJ1-5; 7 bases fit TRBD1. The CDR3 is 14 residues long. The junction had 8 bases not matched to a gene; V was cut back by 5 bases and J by 7 bases.

This clonotype was seen a few times. The rearrangement links TRBV7-3 to TRBJ2-3; D gene unclear. V lost 2 bases to trimming and J lost 2 bases, with 8 bases between them. This CDR3 is built from 14 residues. The V gene's germline CDR1 is SGHTA and CDR2 FQGTGA. DNA for the CDR3: TGTGCCAGCAGCTTATCTTCAGTCACAGATACGCAGTATTTT. Encoded protein: CASSLSSVTDTQYF.

As regards this clonotype: One end of the junction does not line up with germline, which may come from a read error. The chain carries TRBV7-6 and TRBJ2-7; 7 nucleotides align to TRBD2. The DNA end is a closer match to TRBJ2-5, so the J assignment may be wrong. The CDR3 spans 14 residues. CDR1 and CDR2 from the germline V gene are SGHVS and FNYEAQ. The CDR3 protein is CASSIAGGARTQYF. Here the CDR3 DNA reads TGTGCCAGCAGCATAGCGGGCGGTGCCCGGACCCAGTACTTC.

A few counts support this clonotype. V usage is TRBV12-3 or TRBV12-4 and J usage is TRBJ1-2; D is unclear. The CDR3 consists of 14 residues. V was cut by 3 bases and J by 4 bases, with 12 bases left in between. In nucleotides, the CDR3 is TGTGCCAGCAGTTTCCCGGAGGGTATCTATGGCTACACCTTC. Residues: CASSFPEGIYGYTF.

The chain links TRBV5-1 to TRBJ2-3, with D unclear. With 4 bases removed from V and 6 bases from J, the gap between germline ends came to 15 bases. Germline V gene lookup returns CDR1 SGHRS and CDR2 YFSETQ. The CDR3 is 14 amino acids. CDR3 nucleotides: TGCGCCAGCAGCCTGGAGTTGATATTGGATACGCAGTATTTT. It specifies CASSLELILDTQYF.

V and J are TRBV7-9 and TRBJ1-2; TRBD1 matches at 9 bases. The CDR3 sequence is 15 residues long. The V and J ends lost 1 base and 5 bases, in that order; junction bases with no gene match: 5. The germline CDR1 and CDR2 sequences are SEHNR and FQNEAQ (reference sequence). The CDR3 DNA reads TGTGCCAGCAGCTTAGAGGGGGACAGGGCTTATGGCTACACCTTC. This encodes CASSLEGDRAYGYTF.

Regarding this clonotype: Possible read error: a much larger clone is one base away. The chain employs TRBV5-5 and TRBJ2-5, with 9 positions matching TRBD1. CDR1 and CDR2 from the germline V gene are SGHKS and YYEKEE (reference sequence). V was clipped by 4 bases and J by 5 bases; unmatched bases: 6. The CDR3 has 14 residues. This CDR3 is CASSAGQGVETQYF. CDR3 sequence (DNA): TGTGCCAGCAGCGCGGGACAGGGAGTGGAGACCCAGTACTTC.

V gene TRBV10-3 combines with J gene TRBJ1-2; D gene unclear. V was shortened by 6 bases and J by 6 bases, with 14 bases between the two germline ends. The CDR3 runs 13 residues. CDR1 is ENHRY, CDR2 SYGVKD, per germline. The CDR3 here is CAISVRGDHGYTF. As DNA, the CDR3 is TGTGCCATCAGCGTACGGGGAGATCATGGCTACACCTTC.

This chain uses TRBV4-1 with TRBJ1-2; maybe TRBD1 (5 bases). V lost 1 base and J 4 bases, leaving 16 bases between the germline ends. This CDR3 spans 16 amino acids. The germline CDR1 and CDR2 sequences are MGHRA and YSYEKL. CDR3 bases: TGCGCCAGCAGCCAAGCCCTAACTTGGGGCCTCTATGGCTACACCTTC. It is translated as CASSQALTWGLYGYTF.

A few counts support this clonotype. This sequence joins TRBV4-2 and TRBJ2-6; no clear D. Deletions cut 1 base from V and 2 bases from J, with 9 bases between. The CDR3 totals 16 residues. Germline values: CDR1 LGHNA, CDR2 YNFKEQ. DNA of the CDR3: TGTGCCAGCAGCCAAGTCGCCGAGCCTGGGGCCAACGTCCTGACTTTC. It codes for CASSQVAEPGANVLTF.

This chain connects TRBV29-1 to TRBJ1-5; tentatively, D is TRBD1 (5 bases). The CDR3 is 13 amino acids. V dropped 7 bases and J dropped 5 bases, with 15 bases sitting between them. CDR1 SQVTM and CDR2 ANQGSEA come from the germline V gene. The CDR3 spells CSARDGSYQPQHF. CDR3 DNA sequence: TGCAGCGCCAGGGACGGGTCTTATCAGCCCCAGCATTTT.

The chain is built from TRBV7-3 and TRBJ1-1; the D gene is possibly TRBD1 (5 bases). The germline V and J ends were trimmed by 5 bases and 5 bases, with 12 bases remaining between them. Germline V gene data show CDR1 as SGHTA and CDR2 as FQGTGA. The CDR3 extends over 13 amino acids. CDR3 loop: CASSQQGTTEAFF. The CDR3 DNA sequence: TGTGCCAGCAGCCAGCAGGGTACTACTGAAGCTTTCTTT.

Turning to this clonotype: One end of the junction varies from germline; a read error may be responsible. The V and J genes are TRBV6-5 and TRBJ1-1, with D hard to call. The CDR3 is made up of 12 amino acids. CDR1 is MNHEY, CDR2 SVGAGI, per germline. CDR3 nucleotide sequence: TGTGTCAGCAGTACCTTGAACACTGAAGCTTTCTTT. Translation: CVSSTLNTEAFF.

The chain links TRBV11-2 to TRBJ2-1, with D perhaps assigned TRBD1 or TRBD2 (5 bases each). Looked up from germline, CDR1 is SGHAT and CDR2 is FQNNGV. Trimming removed 1 base from V and 8 bases from J, with 15 bases in between. This CDR3 is built from 15 residues. CDR3 in DNA: TGTGCCAGCAGCTTAGCGGGACGGGATATCGATGAGCAGTTCTTC. This encodes CASSLAGRDIDEQFF. The full variable domain, in which reference TRBV11-2 and TRBJ2-1 provide the parts outside the CDR3, is EAGVAQSPRYKIIEKRQSVAFWCNPISGHATLYWYQQILGQGPKLLIQFQNNGVVDDSQLPKDRFSAERLKGVDSTLKIQPAKLEDSAVYLCASSLAGRDIDEQFFGPGTRLTVL.

The chain uses TRBV7-9 and TRBJ2-5, with 7 bases fitting TRBD1. This CDR3 region has 14 residues. Per germline, CDR1 SEHNR and CDR2 FQNEAQ (reference sequence). The V gene end was trimmed by 4 bases and the J gene end by 4 bases; junction bases not matched to a gene: 6. DNA for the CDR3: TGTGCCAGCAGCTCAACGACAGGGTTAGAGACCCAGTACTTC. It codes for CASSSTTGLETQYF. Based on the CDR3 plus reference TRBV7-9 and TRBJ2-5, the full variable domain is DTGVSQNPRHKITKRGQNVTFRCDPISEHNRLYWYRQTLGQGPEFLTYFQNEAQLEKSRLLSDRFSAERPKGSFSTLEIQRTEQGDSAMYLCASSSTTGLETQYFGPGTRLLVL.

This clonotype was detected only a few times. V and J are TRBV27 and TRBJ2-3; D is ambiguous. Germline values: CDR1 MNHEY, CDR2 SMNVEV (reference sequence). V was trimmed by 5 bases and J by 1 base, leaving 4 bases between them. The CDR3 has 12 amino acids. The CDR3 bases are TGTGCCAGCAGTGCCCGCACAGATACGCAGTATTTT. This codes for CASSARTDTQYF.

The chain uses TRBV29-1 and TRBJ2-3, with D unclear. The CDR3 extends over 13 amino acids. CDR1 and CDR2 (germline): SQVTM, ANQGSEA. Between the trimmed V and J ends, which lost 6 bases and 0 bases, there was a span of 10 bases. The chain's CDR3 is CSVAELSTDTQYF. The CDR3 DNA is TGCAGCGTCGCGGAACTAAGCACAGATACGCAGTATTTT.

This chain joins TRBV6-2 or TRBV6-3 and TRBJ2-2; unclear D gene. V was cut by 4 bases and J by 6 bases, with 12 bases left in between. Germline CDR1 MNHEY, CDR2 SVGEGT. This CDR3 spans 14 amino acids. CDR3 sequence: CASSSGNFAGELFF. The CDR3 DNA follows: TGTGCCAGCAGTTCTGGGAATTTTGCCGGGGAGCTGTTTTTT.

J is TRBJ2-2 and V is TRBV28, with D possibly matching TRBD2 (5 bases). Deletions cut 6 bases from V and 1 base from J, with 9 bases between. This CDR3 region has 14 residues. Germline loops: CDR1 MDHEN, CDR2 SYDVKM. CDR3 amino acids: CASRNGGNTGELFF. The CDR3 DNA sequence: TGTGCCAGCAGGAATGGAGGGAACACCGGGGAGCTGTTTTTT.

The chain is built from TRBV6-1 and TRBJ2-7, with a possible D match to TRBD2 (7 bases). This CDR3 is 15 amino acids long. CDR1 is MNHNS, CDR2 SASEGT, per germline. V gave up 8 bases and J gave up 0 bases, with 17 bases separating them. CDR3 DNA: TGTGCCAGCTCGGGAGCGGGACACGCCTCCTACGAGCAGTACTTC. Amino acids: CASSGAGHASYEQYF.

This clonotype turned up a few times. The rearrangement uses TRBV12-3 or TRBV12-4 and TRBJ2-7, with 15 bases that match TRBD2. J lost 5 bases, V lost 6 bases, and 5 bases had no gene match. CDR3 length equals 15 residues. The CDR3 sequence: CASSTGTSGRNEQYF. The CDR3 DNA follows: TGTGCCAGCAGCACCGGGACTAGCGGGAGGAACGAGCAGTACTTC.

The rearrangement links TRBV6-2 or TRBV6-3 to TRBJ2-5; D may be TRBD2 (6 bases). V was cut by 5 bases and J by 6 bases, with 16 bases left in between. CDR1 and CDR2 (germline): MNHEY, SVGEGT. CDR3 length: 14 amino acids. The CDR3 reads CASSDAAGRKTQYF. The DNA for the CDR3 is TGTGCCAGCAGTGACGCGGCGGGAAGGAAGACCCAGTACTTC.

This clonotype came up many times. Written as DNA, the CDR3 is TGTGCCAGCAGCCTAGGGGCTGGAGGCAATGAGCAGTTCTTC. This gives the protein CASSLGAGGNEQFF. V is TRBV9 and J is TRBJ2-1; the D call may be TRBD1 or TRBD2 (5 bases each). The V end was cut by 4 bases, the J end by 6 bases, with 14 bases between. This CDR3 contains 14 residues. Germline V gene data show CDR1 as SGDLS and CDR2 as YYNGEE.

The V gene is TRBV20-1, the J gene TRBJ1-6, with TRBD1 matching over 10 bases. CDR1 is DFQATT, CDR2 SNEGSKA, per germline (reference sequence). V trimming: 0 bases; J trimming: 5 bases; junction bases outside the gene matches: 4. The CDR3 length is 16 residues. The CDR3 loop reads CSARDRQGANNSPLHF. The DNA of the CDR3 is TGCAGTGCTAGAGACCGACAGGGGGCAAATAATTCACCCCTCCACTTT.